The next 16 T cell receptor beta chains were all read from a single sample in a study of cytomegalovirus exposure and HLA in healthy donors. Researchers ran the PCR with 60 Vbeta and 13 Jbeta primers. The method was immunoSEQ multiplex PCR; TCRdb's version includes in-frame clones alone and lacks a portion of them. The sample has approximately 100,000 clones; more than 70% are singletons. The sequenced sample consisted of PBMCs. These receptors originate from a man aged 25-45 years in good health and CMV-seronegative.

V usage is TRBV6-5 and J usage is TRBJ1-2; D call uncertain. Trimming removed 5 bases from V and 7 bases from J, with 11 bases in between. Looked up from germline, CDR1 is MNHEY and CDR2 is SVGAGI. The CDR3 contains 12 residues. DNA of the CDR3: TGTGCCAGCAGTCCGGAGTCGGGTGGCTACACCTTC. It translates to CASSPESGGYTF.

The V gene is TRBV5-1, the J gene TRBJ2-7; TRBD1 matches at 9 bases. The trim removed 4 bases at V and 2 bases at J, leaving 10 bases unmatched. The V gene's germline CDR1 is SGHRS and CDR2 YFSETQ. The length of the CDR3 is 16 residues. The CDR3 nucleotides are TGCGCCAGCAGCCTAGACCGGGACAGGGCAACCTACGAGCAGTACTTC. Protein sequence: CASSLDRDRATYEQYF.

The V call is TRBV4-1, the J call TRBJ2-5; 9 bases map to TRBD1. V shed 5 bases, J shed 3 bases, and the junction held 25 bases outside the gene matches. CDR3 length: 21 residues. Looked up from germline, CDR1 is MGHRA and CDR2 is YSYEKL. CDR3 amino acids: CASSETDSPGQGRGRKETQYF. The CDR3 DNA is TGCGCCAGCAGCGAAACGGATTCACCGGGACAGGGACGCGGGAGAAAAGAGACCCAGTACTTC.

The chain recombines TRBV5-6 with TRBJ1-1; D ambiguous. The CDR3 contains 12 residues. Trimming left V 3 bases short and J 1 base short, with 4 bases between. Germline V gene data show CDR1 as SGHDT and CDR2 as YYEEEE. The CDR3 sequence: CASSYGNTEAFF. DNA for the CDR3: TGTGCCAGCAGCTACGGGAACACTGAAGCTTTCTTT.

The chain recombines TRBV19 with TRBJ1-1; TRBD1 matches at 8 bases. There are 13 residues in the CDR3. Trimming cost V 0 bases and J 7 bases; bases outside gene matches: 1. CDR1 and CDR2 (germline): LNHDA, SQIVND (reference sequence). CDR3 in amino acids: CASSIEQGGEAFF. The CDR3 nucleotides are TGTGCCAGTAGTATAGAACAGGGGGGTGAAGCTTTCTTT.

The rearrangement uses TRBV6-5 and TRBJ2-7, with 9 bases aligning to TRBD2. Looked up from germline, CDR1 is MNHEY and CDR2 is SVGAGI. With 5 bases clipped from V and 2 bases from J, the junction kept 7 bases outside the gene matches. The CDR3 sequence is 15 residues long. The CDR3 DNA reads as TGTGCCAGCAGTCCAGGGACTAGCTGGACCTACGAGCAGTACTTC. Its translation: CASSPGTSWTYEQYF.

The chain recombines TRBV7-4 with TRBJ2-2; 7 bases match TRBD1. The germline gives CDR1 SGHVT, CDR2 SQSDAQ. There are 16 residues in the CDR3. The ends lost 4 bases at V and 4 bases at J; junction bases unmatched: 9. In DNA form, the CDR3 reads TGTGCCAGCAGCTCGATGACAGGGCTTTGCACCGGGGAGCTGTTTTTT. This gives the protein CASSSMTGLCTGELFF. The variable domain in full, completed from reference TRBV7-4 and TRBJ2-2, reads GAGVSQSPRYKVAKRGRDVALRCDSISGHVTLYWYRQTLGQGSEVLTYSQSDAQRDKSGRPSGRFSAERPERSVSTLKIQRTEQGDSAVYLCASSSMTGLCTGELFFGEGSRLTVL.

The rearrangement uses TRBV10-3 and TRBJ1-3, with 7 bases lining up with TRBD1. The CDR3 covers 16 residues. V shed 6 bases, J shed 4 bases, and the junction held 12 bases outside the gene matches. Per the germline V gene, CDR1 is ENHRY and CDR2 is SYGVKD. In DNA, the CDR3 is TGTGCCATCAGAGCCGGGACAGATATAGGAGGAAACACCATATATTTT. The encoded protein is CAIRAGTDIGGNTIYF.

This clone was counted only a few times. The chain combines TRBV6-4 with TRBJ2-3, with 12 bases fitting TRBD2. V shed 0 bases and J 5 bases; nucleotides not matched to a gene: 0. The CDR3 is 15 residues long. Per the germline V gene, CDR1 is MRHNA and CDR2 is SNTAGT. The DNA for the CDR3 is TGTGCCAGCAGTGACTCGACTAGCGGGGGAGATACGCAGTATTTT. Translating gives CASSDSTSGGDTQYF.

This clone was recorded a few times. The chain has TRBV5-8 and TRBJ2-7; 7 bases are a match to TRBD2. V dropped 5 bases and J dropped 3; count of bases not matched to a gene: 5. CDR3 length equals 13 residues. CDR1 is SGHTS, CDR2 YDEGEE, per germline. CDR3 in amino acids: CASRGRGFYEQYF. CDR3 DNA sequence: TGTGCCAGCAGAGGGCGGGGGTTCTACGAGCAGTACTTC.

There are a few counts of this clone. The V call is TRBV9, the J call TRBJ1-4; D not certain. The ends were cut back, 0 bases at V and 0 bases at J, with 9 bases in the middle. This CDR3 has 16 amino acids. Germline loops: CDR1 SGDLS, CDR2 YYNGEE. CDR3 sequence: CASSVERVATNEKLFF. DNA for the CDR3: TGTGCCAGCAGCGTAGAGAGGGTAGCAACTAATGAAAAACTGTTTTTT.

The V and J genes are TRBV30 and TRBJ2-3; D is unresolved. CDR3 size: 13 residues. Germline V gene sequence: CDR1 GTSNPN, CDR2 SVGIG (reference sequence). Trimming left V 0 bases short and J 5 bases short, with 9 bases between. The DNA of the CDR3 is TGTGCCTGGAGTGTACCTTCGGGAGATACGCAGTATTTT. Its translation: CAWSVPSGDTQYF.

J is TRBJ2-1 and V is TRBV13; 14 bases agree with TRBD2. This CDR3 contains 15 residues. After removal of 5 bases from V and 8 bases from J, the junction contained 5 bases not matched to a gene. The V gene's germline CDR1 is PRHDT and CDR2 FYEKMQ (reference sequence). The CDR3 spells CASSPGLAGVDEQFF. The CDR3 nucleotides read TGTGCCAGCAGCCCGGGACTAGCGGGAGTTGATGAGCAGTTCTTC.

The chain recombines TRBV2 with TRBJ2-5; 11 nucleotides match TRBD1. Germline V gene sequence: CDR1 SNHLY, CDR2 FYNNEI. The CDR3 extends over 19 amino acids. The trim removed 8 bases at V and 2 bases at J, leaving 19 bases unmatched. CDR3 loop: CASARRVAWTGGQQETQYF. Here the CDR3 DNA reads TGTGCCAGCGCGAGAAGGGTAGCTTGGACAGGGGGCCAGCAAGAGACCCAGTACTTC.

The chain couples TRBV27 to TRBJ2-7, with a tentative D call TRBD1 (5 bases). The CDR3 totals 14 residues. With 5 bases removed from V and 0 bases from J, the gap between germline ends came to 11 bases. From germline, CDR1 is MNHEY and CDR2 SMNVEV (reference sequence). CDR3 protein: CASSKRTNSYEQYF. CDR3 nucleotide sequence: TGTGCCAGCAGTAAAAGGACAAACTCCTACGAGCAGTACTTC.

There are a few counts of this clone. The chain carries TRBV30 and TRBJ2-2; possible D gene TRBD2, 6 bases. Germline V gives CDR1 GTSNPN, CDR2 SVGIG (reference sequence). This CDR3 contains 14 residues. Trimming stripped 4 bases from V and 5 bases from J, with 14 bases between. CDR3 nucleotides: TGTGCCTGGACAAGCGGGCAATTAACCGGGGAGCTGTTTTTT. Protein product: CAWTSGQLTGELFF.